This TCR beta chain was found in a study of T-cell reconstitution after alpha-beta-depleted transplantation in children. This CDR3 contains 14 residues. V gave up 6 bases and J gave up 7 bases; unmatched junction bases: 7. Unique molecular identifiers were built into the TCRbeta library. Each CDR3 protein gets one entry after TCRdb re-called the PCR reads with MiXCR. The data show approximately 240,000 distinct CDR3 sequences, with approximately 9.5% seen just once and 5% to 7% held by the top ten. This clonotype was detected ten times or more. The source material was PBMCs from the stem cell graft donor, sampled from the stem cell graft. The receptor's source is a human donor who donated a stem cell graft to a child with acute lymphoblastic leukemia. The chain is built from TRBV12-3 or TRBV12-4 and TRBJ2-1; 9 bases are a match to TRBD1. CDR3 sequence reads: CASSSGTGKNEQFF. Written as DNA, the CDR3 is TGTGCCAGCAGCTCCGGGACAGGGAAAAATGAGCAGTTCTTC.